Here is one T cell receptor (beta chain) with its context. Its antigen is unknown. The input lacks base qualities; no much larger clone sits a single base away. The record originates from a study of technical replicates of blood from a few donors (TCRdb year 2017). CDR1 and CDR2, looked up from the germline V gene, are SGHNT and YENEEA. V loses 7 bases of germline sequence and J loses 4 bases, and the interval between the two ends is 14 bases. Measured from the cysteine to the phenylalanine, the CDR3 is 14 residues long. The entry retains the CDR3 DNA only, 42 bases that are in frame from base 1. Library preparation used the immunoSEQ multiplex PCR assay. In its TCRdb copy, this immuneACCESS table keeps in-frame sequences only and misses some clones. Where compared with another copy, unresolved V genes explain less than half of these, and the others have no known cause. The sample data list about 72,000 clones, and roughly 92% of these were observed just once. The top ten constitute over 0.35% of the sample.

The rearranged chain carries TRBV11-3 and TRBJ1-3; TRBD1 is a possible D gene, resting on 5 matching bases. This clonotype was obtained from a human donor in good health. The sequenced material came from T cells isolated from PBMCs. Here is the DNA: TGTGCCAGCACCCCGCGGGACGGCGGAAACACCATATATTTT. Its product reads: CASTPRDGGNTIYF.